The sequence of this TCR beta chain was determined in a study of T cell responses to AZD1222 COVID-19 vaccine. Germline loops: CDR1 SGHRS, CDR2 YFSETQ. V lost 4 bases and J 0 bases, leaving 12 bases between the germline ends. This CDR3 comprises 15 residues. Some second doses came at about 4 weeks and others at about 12 weeks; these were pooled. Sequencing was performed with immunoSEQ multiplex PCR; in TCRdb, only in-frame clones are kept and a portion is missing. The profile shows about 67,000 clones, under 90% of them singletons. In the case of this clone: Its antigen remains unknown.

Regarding the study as a whole: Only a handful of AZD1222 recipients, five to seven in all, had baseline seropositivity.

Sequenced material: peripheral blood, taken 28 days after the second AZD1222 dose. This receptor was identified in an adult who received the AZD1222 COVID-19 vaccine. V usage is TRBV5-1 and J usage is TRBJ2-3; the D call may be TRBD1 or TRBD2 (5 bases each). CDR3 DNA: TGCGCCAGCAGCCCCGGGGCGACTAGCACAGATACGCAGTATTTT. Protein: CASSPGATSTDTQYF. Looking up the rest from reference TRBV5-1 and TRBJ2-3 gives the full variable domain: KAGVTQTPRYLIKTRGQQVTLSCSPISGHRSVSWYQQTPGQGLQFLFEYFSETQRNKGNFPGRFSGRQFSNSRSEMNVSTLELGDSALYLCASSPGATSTDTQYFGPGTRLTVL.